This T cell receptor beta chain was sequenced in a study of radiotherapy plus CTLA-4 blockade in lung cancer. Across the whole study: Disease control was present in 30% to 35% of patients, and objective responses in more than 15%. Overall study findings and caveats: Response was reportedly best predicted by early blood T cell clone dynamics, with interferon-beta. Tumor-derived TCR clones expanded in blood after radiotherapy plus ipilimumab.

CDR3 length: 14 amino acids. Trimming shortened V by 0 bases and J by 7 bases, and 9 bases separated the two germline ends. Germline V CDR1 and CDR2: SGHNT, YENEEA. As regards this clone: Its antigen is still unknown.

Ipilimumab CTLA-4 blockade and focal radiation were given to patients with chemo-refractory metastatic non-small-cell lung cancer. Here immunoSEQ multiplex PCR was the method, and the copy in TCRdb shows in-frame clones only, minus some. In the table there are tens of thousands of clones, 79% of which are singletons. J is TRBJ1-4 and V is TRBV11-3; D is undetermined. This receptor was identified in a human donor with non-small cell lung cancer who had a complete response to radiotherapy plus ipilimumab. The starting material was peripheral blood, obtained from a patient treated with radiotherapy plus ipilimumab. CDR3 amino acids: CASSLDPRGEKLFF. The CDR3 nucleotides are TGTGCCAGCAGCTTAGATCCCCGGGGTGAAAAACTGTTTTTT.